The sequence of this TCR beta chain was determined in a study of CD4 T cells in relation to SARS-CoV-2 and coronaviruses. General observations from the study: Pre-pandemic and post-infection samples never came from the same donor.

The CDR3 is 14 amino acids. Germline V gene sequence: CDR1 SGDLS, CDR2 YYNGEE. Trimming took off 5 bases at V and 6 bases at J, with 15 bases between the two ends. Concerning this clone: Its target is not known.

Unexposed donor CD4+ T cells date from about 2010-2019, before the COVID-19 pandemic. Naive and memory CD4+ T cells came from enriched cryopreserved PBMCs. Only in-frame clones appear in the TCRdb table, and some are missing; sequencing was by immunoSEQ multiplex PCR. This table holds roughly 61,000 clones, roughly 88% found once. The receptor comes from a human donor in good health. Material: memory CD4+ T cells from PBMCs. This chain uses TRBV9 with TRBJ1-3; D is ambiguous. In DNA, the CDR3 is TGTGCCAGCAGTACCCGGGGAGAGACAAACACCATATATTTT. Translated, it gives CASSTRGETNTIYF.